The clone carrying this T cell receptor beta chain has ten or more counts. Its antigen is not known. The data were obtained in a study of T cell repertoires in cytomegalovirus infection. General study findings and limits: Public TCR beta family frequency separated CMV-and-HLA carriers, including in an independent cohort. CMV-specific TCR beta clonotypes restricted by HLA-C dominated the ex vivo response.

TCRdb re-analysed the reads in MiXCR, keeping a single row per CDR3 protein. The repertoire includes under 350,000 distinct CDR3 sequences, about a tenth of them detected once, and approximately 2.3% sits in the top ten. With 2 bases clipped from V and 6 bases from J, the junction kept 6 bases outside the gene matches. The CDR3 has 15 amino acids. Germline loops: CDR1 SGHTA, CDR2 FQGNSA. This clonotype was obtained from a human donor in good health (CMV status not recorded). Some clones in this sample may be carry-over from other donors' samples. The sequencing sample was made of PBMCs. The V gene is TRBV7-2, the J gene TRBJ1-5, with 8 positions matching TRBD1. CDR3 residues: CASSLQGAGGQPQHF. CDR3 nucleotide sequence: TGTGCCAGCAGCTTACAGGGGGCTGGGGGTCAGCCCCAGCATTTT.